The clone carrying this T cell receptor (beta chain) came up many times. Its antigen remains unidentified. This sample stems from a study of Graves' ophthalmopathy and Graves' hyperthyroidism. Points from the study as a whole: In blood appeared most of the expanded thyroid clonotypes whose frequency exceeded 0.001. Using 13 signatures, a model distinguished ophthalmopathy from stable hyperthyroidism, reaching around 85% sensitivity and around 81% specificity.

Scientists amplified the TCR beta CDR3 regions from RNA transcripts. First-round RT-PCR used HTBI primers; second-round multiplex PCR followed. Using its own MiXCR run on the multiplex PCR reads, TCRdb lists one record per CDR3 protein. Of about 600,000 distinct CDR3 sequences in the sample, under 45% were seen once. No donor had other autoimmune disease, uncontrolled infection, pregnancy or lactation. Serum thyroxine and TRAb, along with clinical symptoms, thyroid ultrasound and orbital computed tomography, were what diagnosis relied on. V was shortened by 6 bases and J by 5 bases, with 10 bases between the two germline ends. The CDR3 totals 12 residues. CDR1 is SNHLY and CDR2 is FYNNEI in the germline V gene.

The TCR originated in an adult man with Graves' hyperthyroidism. Source material: peripheral blood or thyroid tissue (not recorded which). The chain couples TRBV2 to TRBJ1-1; no clear D gene. The CDR3 sequence: CASSERVTEAFF. The CDR3 nucleotides are TGTGCCAGCAGCGAGAGGGTAACTGAAGCTTTCTTT.